These T cell receptor beta chains were read from a single sample in a study of tumor-infiltrating lymphocytes in primary liver carcinoma. TCRdb passed the multiplex PCR reads through MiXCR, listing each CDR3 protein once. This table has almost 200,000 distinct CDR3 sequences, about 61% appearing once. Sequencing was done on a sample of peripheral blood. The origin of the receptors is a woman in her sixties or seventies with primary liver carcinoma and hepatitis B virus infection. The CDR3 runs from the conserved cysteine through the conserved F or W. Fields, in order: CDR3 protein, CDR3 DNA, D gene, V gene, clone size, J gene. D genes are given only for firm matches. Size is omitted from some rows. Given values are once, few, many or a class for expanded clones.

CDR3 protein: CASTVGAIGGDQPQHF
CDR3 DNA: TGTGCCAGCACCGTGGGTGCGATAGGAGGTGATCAGCCCCAGCATTTT
D gene: NA
V gene: TRBV5-6
clone size: NA
J gene: TRBJ1-5

CDR3 protein: CSVEASGSVCTGELFF
CDR3 DNA: TGCAGCGTTGAGGCTAGCGGGAGCGTATGTACCGGGGAGCTGTTTTTT
D gene: TRBD2
V gene: TRBV29-1
clone size: NA
J gene: TRBJ2-2

CDR3 protein: CASKSETNTGELFF
CDR3 DNA: TGCGCCAGCAAGAGCGAAACGAACACCGGGGAGCTGTTTTTT
D gene: NA
V gene: TRBV10-1
clone size: many
J gene: TRBJ2-2

CDR3 protein: CASSSFGIYGYTF
CDR3 DNA: TGTGCCAGCAGCTCCTTCGGAATCTATGGCTACACCTTC
D gene: NA
V gene: TRBV11-2
clone size: many
J gene: TRBJ1-2

CDR3 protein: CTSSSRGGSPLHF
CDR3 DNA: TGTACCAGCAGTTCGAGGGGGGGTTCACCTCTCCACTTT
D gene: NA
V gene: TRBV12-3/TRBV12-4
clone size: NA
J gene: TRBJ1-6

CDR3 protein: CAWSVTGDWGERFF
CDR3 DNA: TGTGCCTGGAGTGTAACGGGGGACTGGGGTGAGCGGTTCTTC
D gene: NA
V gene: TRBV30
clone size: NA
J gene: TRBJ2-1

CDR3 protein: CTSSIDQRRGETQYF
CDR3 DNA: TGTACCAGCAGCATAGATCAGAGAAGGGGAGAGACCCAGTACTTC
D gene: NA
V gene: TRBV11-2
clone size: NA
J gene: TRBJ2-5

CDR3 protein: CASRLVVLETEVFF
CDR3 DNA: TGTGCCAGCAGATTAGTGGTATTGGAAACTGAAGTTTTCTTT
D gene: NA
V gene: TRBV11-2
clone size: NA
J gene: TRBJ1-1

CDR3 protein: CAINGGGWTEAFF
CDR3 DNA: TGTGCCATCAATGGGGGCGGGTGGACTGAAGCTTTCTTT
D gene: NA
V gene: TRBV10-3
clone size: NA
J gene: TRBJ1-1

CDR3 protein: CANSLSGVTNEQFF
CDR3 DNA: TGTGCCAACAGTTTAAGCGGGGTCACCAATGAGCAGTTCTTC
D gene: TRBD2
V gene: TRBV12-3/TRBV12-4
clone size: NA
J gene: TRBJ2-1

CDR3 protein: CASSRDRGPNTDTQYF
CDR3 DNA: TGTGCCAGCAGCAGGGACAGGGGCCCCAATACAGATACGCAGTATTTT
D gene: TRBD1
V gene: TRBV6-1
clone size: NA
J gene: TRBJ2-3

CDR3 protein: CASSESLSGANVLTF
CDR3 DNA: TGTGCCAGCAGTGAAAGTCTGTCTGGGGCCAACGTCCTGACTTTC
D gene: NA
V gene: TRBV2
clone size: NA
J gene: TRBJ2-6

CDR3 protein: CASSSTSSTDTQYF
CDR3 DNA: TGTGCCAGCAGTTCTACTAGCAGCACAGATACGCAGTATTTT
D gene: NA
V gene: TRBV12-3/TRBV12-4
clone size: many
J gene: TRBJ2-3

CDR3 protein: CASSSRVSGSTIYF
CDR3 DNA: TGTGCCAGCAGCTCCAGGGTCTCTGGAAGCACCATATATTTT
D gene: NA
V gene: TRBV7-9
clone size: NA
J gene: TRBJ1-3

CDR3 protein: CASSALARGYNEQFF
CDR3 DNA: TGTGCCAGCAGCGCACTAGCGCGCGGCTACAATGAGCAGTTCTTC
D gene: TRBD2
V gene: TRBV14
clone size: many
J gene: TRBJ2-1

CDR3 protein: CATSDFTGDGYTF
CDR3 DNA: TGTGCCACCAGTGATTTTACCGGGGATGGCTACACCTTC
D gene: NA
V gene: TRBV24-1
clone size: NA
J gene: TRBJ1-2

CDR3 protein: CVSSLRTGGLYNEQFF
CDR3 DNA: TGTGTCAGCAGTCTCAGAACAGGGGGCCTCTACAATGAGCAATTCTTC
D gene: TRBD1
V gene: TRBV12-3/TRBV12-4
clone size: NA
J gene: TRBJ2-1

CDR3 protein: CASPGRATGIQETQYF
CDR3 DNA: TGTGCCAGCCCCGGGCGAGCGACCGGAATCCAAGAGACCCAGTATTTC
D gene: NA
V gene: TRBV6-4
clone size: few
J gene: TRBJ2-1